Each of the 12 T cell receptor beta chains below was sequenced from the same sample in a study of beta chain features in type 1 diabetes. Study-level results: All four CD4+ subsets of Type 1 diabetes patients contained TCRB CDR3s that were moderately but significantly shorter.

The entirety of the isolated RNA underwent reverse transcription, so expressed TCRB transcripts were sequenced. Repertoires were generated with immunoSEQ multiplex PCR, while TCRdb's copy carries only in-frame clones and drops some. This table holds around 250,000 clones, around 25% found once. Their antigens are not known. The specimen sequenced was naive CD4+ T cells from blood. These receptors all come from a woman under 40 with type 1 diabetes.

This clone was recorded a few times. V gene TRBV19 combines with J gene TRBJ2-6; D gene ambiguous. The CDR3 has 13 amino acids. Germline CDR1 is LNHDA and CDR2 is SQIVND (reference sequence). The V end lost 5 bases, the J end lost 8 bases, and 10 bases lay between the germline ends. The CDR3 bases are TGTGCCAGTAGTCCAGGATCTTCCAACGTCCTGACTTTC. Amino acid sequence: CASSPGSSNVLTF.

The chain has TRBV28 and TRBJ2-1; weak D call: TRBD1 (5 bases). V dropped 6 bases and J dropped 0 bases, with 15 bases sitting between them. The CDR3 length is 16 residues. From germline, CDR1 is MDHEN and CDR2 SYDVKM. CDR3 sequence: CASSLRGLFSYNEQFF. The CDR3 DNA follows: TGTGCCAGCAGCCTAAGGGGCCTCTTCTCCTACAATGAGCAGTTCTTC.

The chain carries TRBV6-5 and TRBJ2-1; 8 bases map to TRBD2. Germline V gene data show CDR1 as MNHEY and CDR2 as SVGAGI. The V and J ends lost 5 bases and 7 bases, in that order; junction bases with no gene match: 7. CDR3 length: 14 residues. The CDR3 sequence is CASSGAGVGNEQFF. The CDR3 DNA reads TGTGCCAGCAGTGGAGCGGGAGTGGGGAATGAGCAGTTCTTC.

There are a few counts of this clone. The rearrangement links TRBV5-1 to TRBJ2-1; TRBD2 aligns across 14 bases. The CDR3 sequence is 15 residues long. Germline V lookup: CDR1 SGHRS, CDR2 YFSETQ. V lost 3 bases, J lost 7 bases, and 3 bases stayed unmatched. CDR3 sequence (DNA): TGCGCCAGCAGCTGGGGACTAGCGGGAGAGAATGAGCAGTTCTTC. It yields the protein CASSWGLAGENEQFF.

The CDR3: CASKLAGGLIYEQYF. CDR3 nucleotide sequence: TGTGCCAGCAAATTGGCAGGGGGGCTTATCTACGAGCAGTACTTC. The gene calls are TRBV6-5 and TRBJ2-7, with D possibly being TRBD1 (7 bases). The germline V and J ends were trimmed by 7 bases and 3 bases, with 19 bases remaining between them. Germline V lookup: CDR1 MNHEY, CDR2 SVGAGI. The CDR3 loop spans 15 amino acids.

This chain connects TRBV25-1 to TRBJ2-1, with no clear D. CDR1 MGHDK and CDR2 SYGVNS come from the germline V gene. V was trimmed by 2 bases and J by 10 bases, leaving 12 bases between them. This CDR3 comprises 13 residues. Here the CDR3 reads CASSELSRVEQFF. The CDR3 coding sequence is TGTGCCAGCAGTGAACTTAGCCGGGTCGAGCAGTTCTTC. Complete variable domain (other parts from reference TRBV25-1 and TRBJ2-1): EADIYQTPRYLVIGTGKKITLECSQTMGHDKMYWYQQDPGMELHLIHYSYGVNSTEKGDLSSESTVSRIRTEHFPLTLESARPSHTSQYLCASSELSRVEQFFGPGTRLTVL.

This clone was observed a handful of times. The chain employs TRBV2 and TRBJ2-1; weak D call: TRBD2 (6 bases). The CDR3 contains 16 residues. Germline CDR1 reads SNHLY; CDR2 reads FYNNEI. Between the trimmed V and J ends, which lost 5 bases and 0 bases, there was a span of 14 bases. CDR3 amino acids: CASSSLRGSSYNEQFF. For the CDR3, the DNA is TGTGCCAGCAGTTCCTTACGGGGGAGCTCCTACAATGAGCAGTTCTTC.

This rearrangement joins TRBV29-1 to TRBJ2-2; no reliable D call. Germline V gene sequence: CDR1 SQVTM, CDR2 ANQGSEA. Trimming left V 6 bases short and J 2 bases short, with 4 bases between. The length of the CDR3 is 11 residues. CDR3 sequence (DNA): TGCAGCGTCTCTAACACCGGGGAGCTGTTTTTT. This translates into CSVSNTGELFF.

V gene TRBV5-6 combines with J gene TRBJ1-2; 7 bases align to TRBD1. Germline V gives CDR1 SGHDT, CDR2 YYEEEE. J gave up 8 bases and V 0 bases, and 4 bases lay outside the gene matches. The CDR3 loop spans 13 amino acids. The CDR3 region has the DNA TGTGCCAGCAGCTTGGGGGACAGCGGAGGCTACACCTTC. Protein product: CASSLGDSGGYTF.

The rearrangement uses TRBV29-1 and TRBJ2-7; D ambiguous. Trimming took off 3 bases at V and 1 base at J, with 7 bases between the two ends. CDR3 length: 12 amino acids. Per the germline V gene, CDR1 is SQVTM and CDR2 is ANQGSEA. CDR3 region: CSVDGDSYEQYF. The CDR3 DNA follows: TGCAGCGTTGACGGAGATTCCTACGAGCAGTACTTC.

The rearrangement uses TRBV30 and TRBJ1-1, with a possible D match to TRBD1 (6 bases). Looked up from germline, CDR1 is GTSNPN and CDR2 is SVGIG (reference sequence). V dropped 2 bases and J dropped 3 bases, with 10 bases sitting between them. This CDR3 has 13 residues. The CDR3 loop is CAWSRGGDTEAFF. The CDR3 region has the DNA TGTGCCTGGAGTAGGGGGGGCGACACTGAAGCTTTCTTT.

A few counts support this clone. The chain carries TRBV29-1 and TRBJ2-2, with 7 positions matching TRBD2. The junction had 9 bases not matched to a gene; V was cut back by 7 bases and J by 1 base. The length of the CDR3 is 15 residues. Germline assignment: CDR1 SQVTM and CDR2 ANQGSEA. CDR3 loop: CSALGGLGNTGELFF. CDR3 nucleotide sequence: TGCAGCGCCCTCGGGGGGTTAGGGAACACCGGGGAGCTGTTTTTT.